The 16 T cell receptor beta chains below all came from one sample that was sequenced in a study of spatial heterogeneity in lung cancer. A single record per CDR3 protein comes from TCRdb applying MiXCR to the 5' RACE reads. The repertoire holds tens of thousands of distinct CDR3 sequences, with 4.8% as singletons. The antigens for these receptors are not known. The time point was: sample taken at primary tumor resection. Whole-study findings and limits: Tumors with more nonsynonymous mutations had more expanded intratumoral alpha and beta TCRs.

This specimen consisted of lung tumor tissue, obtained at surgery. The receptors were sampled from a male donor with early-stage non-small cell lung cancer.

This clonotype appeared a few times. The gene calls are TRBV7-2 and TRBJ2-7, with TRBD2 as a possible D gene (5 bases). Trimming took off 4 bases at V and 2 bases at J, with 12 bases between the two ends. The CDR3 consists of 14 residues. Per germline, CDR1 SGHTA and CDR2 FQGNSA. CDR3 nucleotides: TGTGCCAGCAGCTCGGGGAACACCCCCTACGAGCAGTACTTC. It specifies CASSSGNTPYEQYF. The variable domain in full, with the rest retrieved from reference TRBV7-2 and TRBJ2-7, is GAGVSQSPSNKVTEKGKDVELRCDPISGHTALYWYRQSLGQGLEFLIYFQGNSAPDKSGLPSDRFSAERTGGSVSTLTIQRTQQEDSAVYLCASSSGNTPYEQYFGPGTRLTVT.

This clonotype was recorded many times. CDR3: CSVTYRVNTEAFF. The CDR3 coding sequence is TGCAGCGTTACCTACAGGGTGAACACTGAAGCTTTCTTT. J is TRBJ1-1 and V is TRBV29-1, with D perhaps matching TRBD1 (6 bases). The V gene's germline CDR1 is SQVTM and CDR2 ANQGSEA. The CDR3 has 13 residues. Trimming took 5 bases from V and 0 from J, leaving 10 bases between them.

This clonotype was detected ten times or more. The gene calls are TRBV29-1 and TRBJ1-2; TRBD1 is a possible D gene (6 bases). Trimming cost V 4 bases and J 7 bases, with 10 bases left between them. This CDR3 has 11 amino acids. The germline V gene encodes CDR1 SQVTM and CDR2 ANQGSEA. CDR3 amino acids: CSVAQGFGYTF. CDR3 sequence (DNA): TGCAGCGTTGCCCAGGGGTTTGGCTACACCTTC.

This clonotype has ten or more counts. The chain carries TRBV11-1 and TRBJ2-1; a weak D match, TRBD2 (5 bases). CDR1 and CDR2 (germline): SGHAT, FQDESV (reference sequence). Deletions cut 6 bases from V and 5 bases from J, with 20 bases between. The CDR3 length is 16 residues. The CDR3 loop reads CASSVSGGEVNNEQFF. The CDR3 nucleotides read TGTGCCAGCAGTGTAAGCGGTGGGGAAGTAAACAATGAGCAGTTCTTC.

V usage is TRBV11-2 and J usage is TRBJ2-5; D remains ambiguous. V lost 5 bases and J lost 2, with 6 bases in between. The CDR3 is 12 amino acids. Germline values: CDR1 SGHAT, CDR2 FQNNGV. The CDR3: CASSKEQETQYF. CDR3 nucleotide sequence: TGTGCCAGCAGCAAGGAACAAGAGACCCAGTACTTC. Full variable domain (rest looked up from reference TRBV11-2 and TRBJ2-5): EAGVAQSPRYKIIEKRQSVAFWCNPISGHATLYWYQQILGQGPKLLIQFQNNGVVDDSQLPKDRFSAERLKGVDSTLKIQPAKLEDSAVYLCASSKEQETQYFGPGTRLLVL.

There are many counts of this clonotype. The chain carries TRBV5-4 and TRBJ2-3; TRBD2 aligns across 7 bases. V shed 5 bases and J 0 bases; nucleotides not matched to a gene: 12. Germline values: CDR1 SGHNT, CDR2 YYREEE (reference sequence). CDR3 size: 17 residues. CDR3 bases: TGTGCCAGCAGTTGGGCTAGTGAGCGGGGTAGCACAGATACGCAGTATTTT. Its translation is CASSWASERGSTDTQYF.

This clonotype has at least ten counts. CDR3 coding DNA: TGTGCCATCAGTGAGTCCGCGGAGACCCAGTACTTC. Its protein is CAISESAETQYF. The V call is TRBV10-3, the J call TRBJ2-5, with D unresolved. Trimming pared 0 bases from V and 5 bases from J, leaving 4 bases between. Germline V gene lookup returns CDR1 ENHRY and CDR2 SYGVKD. The CDR3 is made up of 12 amino acids.

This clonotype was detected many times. CDR3 loop: CASSLVGGYTDTQYF. The CDR3 DNA reads as TGCGCCAGCAGCTTGGTTGGGGGCTACACAGATACGCAGTATTTT. V usage is TRBV5-1 and J usage is TRBJ2-3, with D possibly TRBD1 on 6 matching bases. This CDR3 contains 15 residues. Trimming stripped 0 bases from V and 2 bases from J, with 10 bases between. CDR1 is SGHRS and CDR2 is YFSETQ in the germline V gene.

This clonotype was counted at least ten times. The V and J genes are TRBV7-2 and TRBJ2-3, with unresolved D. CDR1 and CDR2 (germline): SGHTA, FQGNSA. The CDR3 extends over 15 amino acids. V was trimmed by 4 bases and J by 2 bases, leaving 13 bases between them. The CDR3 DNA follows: TGTGCCAGCAGCTCCCCCGAGCTGTCCACAGATACGCAGTATTTT. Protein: CASSSPELSTDTQYF.

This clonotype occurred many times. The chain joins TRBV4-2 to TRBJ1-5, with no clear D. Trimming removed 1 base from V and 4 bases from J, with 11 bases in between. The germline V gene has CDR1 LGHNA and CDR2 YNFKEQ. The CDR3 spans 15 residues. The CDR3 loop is CASSQGNSENQPQHF. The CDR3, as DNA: TGTGCCAGCAGCCAAGGTAACAGTGAAAATCAGCCCCAGCATTTT.

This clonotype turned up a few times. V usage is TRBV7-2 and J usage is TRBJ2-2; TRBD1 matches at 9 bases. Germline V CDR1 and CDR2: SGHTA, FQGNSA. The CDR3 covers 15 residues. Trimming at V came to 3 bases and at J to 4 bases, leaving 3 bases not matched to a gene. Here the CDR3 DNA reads TGTGCCAGCAGCTTTGGGACAGGGATCACCGGGGAGCTGTTTTTT. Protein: CASSFGTGITGELFF.

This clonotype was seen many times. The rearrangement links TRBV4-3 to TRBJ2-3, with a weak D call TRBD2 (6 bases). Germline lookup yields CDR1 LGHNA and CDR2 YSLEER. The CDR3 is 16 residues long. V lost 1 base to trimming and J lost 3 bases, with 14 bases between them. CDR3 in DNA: TGCGCCAGCAGCCAAGGTTTGGGCGGGGATACAGATACGCAGTATTTT. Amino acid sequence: CASSQGLGGDTDTQYF.

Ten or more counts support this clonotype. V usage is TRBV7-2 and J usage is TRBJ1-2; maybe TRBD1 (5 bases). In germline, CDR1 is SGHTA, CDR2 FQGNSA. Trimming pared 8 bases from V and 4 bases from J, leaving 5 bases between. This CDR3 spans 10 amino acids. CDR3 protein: CASGTYGYTF. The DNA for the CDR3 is TGTGCCAGCGGGACCTATGGCTACACCTTC.

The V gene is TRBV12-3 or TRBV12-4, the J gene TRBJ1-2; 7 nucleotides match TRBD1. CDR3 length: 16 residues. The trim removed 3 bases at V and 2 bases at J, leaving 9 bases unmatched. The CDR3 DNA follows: TGTGCCAGCAGTTTTCGTCAACAGGGGACCAACTATGGCTACACCTTC. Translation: CASSFRQQGTNYGYTF.

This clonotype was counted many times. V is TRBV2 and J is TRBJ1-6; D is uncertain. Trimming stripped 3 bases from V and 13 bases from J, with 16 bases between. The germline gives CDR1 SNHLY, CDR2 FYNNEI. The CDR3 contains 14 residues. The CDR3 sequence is CASSDAGPGFPLHF. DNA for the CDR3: TGTGCCAGCAGTGACGCCGGGCCTGGCTTCCCCCTCCACTTT.

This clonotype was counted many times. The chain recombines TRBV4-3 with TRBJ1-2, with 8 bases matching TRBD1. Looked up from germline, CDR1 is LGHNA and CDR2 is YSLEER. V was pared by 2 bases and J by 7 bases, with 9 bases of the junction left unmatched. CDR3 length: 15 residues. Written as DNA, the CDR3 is TGCGCCAGCAGCCAAATACAGGGGGGTCTGGGTGGCTACACCTTC. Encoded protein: CASSQIQGGLGGYTF.